The TCR beta chain under discussion was sequenced for a study of CD8+CD57+ T cells in acquired aplastic anemia. In patients chosen for sequencing, flow cytometry had shown CD8+CD57+ cell expansion. Blood came from patients not yet given any therapy. Both TCR beta VDJ combination and CDR3 sequence profiling were carried out. Genomic DNA was the template for this profiling. TCRdb processed the reads anew with MiXCR; each CDR3 protein has one entry. The data hold about 200,000 distinct CDR3 sequences, with more than 55% observed a single time. CDR1 SEHNR and CDR2 FQNEAQ come from the germline V gene (reference sequence). Trimming stripped 5 bases from V and 11 bases from J, with 15 bases between. This CDR3 is 12 amino acids long.

The chain has TRBV7-9 and TRBJ1-1; unclear D gene. This TCR was recovered from a human donor with aplastic anemia. The specimen sequenced was sorted CD4+, CD8+, or CD8+CD57+ T cells (not recorded which) from PBMCs. The CDR3 spells CASSNEWAPAFF. The CDR3 DNA sequence: TGTGCCAGCAGCAACGAATGGGCGCCCGCTTTCTTT.